This T cell receptor (beta chain) is from a study of blood T cell repertoires in COVID-19. Study-wide background: Specimens from acute and convalescent COVID-19 originated in the United States, Italy and Spain. T cells, B-cell-depleted T cells, or PBMCs provided the cDNA or gDNA that served as material.

Seattle's cohort entered during active infection and was followed longitudinally. Study processing details: Estimation of nucleated cell counts was performed using reference gene primer amplification. Profiled with immunoSEQ multiplex PCR; TCRdb holds only in-frame clones, not every one. From that table come the V and J calls and clone size; the DNA was used to work out D and trimming. This table holds approximately 300,000 clones, 88% found once. CDR1 SGHTA and CDR2 FQGNSA come from the germline V gene. J was trimmed by 3 bases and V by 5 bases; bases with no gene match: 6. The CDR3 loop spans 14 amino acids.

The J gene is TRBJ2-7, the V gene TRBV7-2; 8 bases line up with TRBD1. The clonotype was recovered from a woman aged 25-40 years with COVID-19, enrolled during active disease. Material for sequencing was peripheral blood. The CDR3 sequence is CASSPGTGGYEQYF. The CDR3 DNA reads as TGTGCCAGCAGCCCCGGGACAGGCGGCTACGAGCAGTACTTC.